These T cell receptor beta chains were read from a single sample in a study of early T cells in non-severe SARS-CoV-2 infection. TCRdb called the 5' RACE reads again in MiXCR, with one record for every CDR3 protein. Of approximately 110,000 distinct CDR3 sequences detected, about 15% appear once; the ten largest clones hold roughly 22%. The sequenced material came from whole blood. These receptors were taken from an adult who was a healthcare worker with PCR-confirmed SARS-CoV-2 infection or an uninfected control (not recorded which). The CDR3 runs from the conserved cysteine through the conserved F or W. The D gene is left open where the match is weak. Clone sizes are given selectively: once, few, many, or a class where the clone is expanded.

V gene,clone size,D gene,J gene,CDR3 protein,CDR3 DNA
TRBV5-1,many,TRBD1,TRBJ1-5,CASSPWTGQDQPQHF,TGCGCCAGCAGCCCCTGGACAGGGCAGGACCAGCCCCAGCATTTT
TRBV7-3,.,TRBD1,TRBJ1-6,CASSRQGPNSPLHF,TGTGCCAGCAGCCGACAGGGACCGAATTCACCCCTCCACTTT
TRBV30,once,.,TRBJ1-6,CAWRKDQGGNSPLHF,TGTGCCTGGAGAAAGGACCAGGGCGGGAATTCACCCCTCCACTTT
TRBV7-9,many,.,TRBJ1-1,CASSFPGRANTEAFF,TGTGCCAGCAGCTTCCCGGGCAGGGCAAACACTGAAGCTTTCTTT
TRBV7-9,.,.,TRBJ1-1,CASSSPAADNYYRAFF,TGTGCCAGCAGCTCGCCCGCCGCGGACAATTATTATCGAGCTTTCTTT
TRBV18,.,TRBD1,TRBJ1-1,CASSTDRGGTEAFF,TGTGCCAGCTCTACTGACAGGGGGGGCACTGAAGCTTTCTTT
TRBV12-3/TRBV12-4,many,.,TRBJ2-3,CASRFAGQRTDTQYF,TGTGCCAGCAGGTTTGCGGGACAGCGCACAGATACGCAGTATTTT
TRBV27,.,.,TRBJ1-2,CASGKGSRASGYTF,TGTGCCAGCGGGAAGGGAAGCAGGGCGAGTGGCTACACCTTC
TRBV29-1,few,TRBD2,TRBJ2-5,CSVPLVAGYKETQYF,TGCAGCGTTCCCCTGGTAGCGGGGTACAAGGAGACCCAGTACTTC
TRBV5-4,.,TRBD1,TRBJ1-6,CTSSSGQTNSPLHF,TGTACCAGCAGCTCGGGACAGACAAATTCACCCCTCCACTTT
TRBV5-1,.,.,TRBJ1-6,CASSLTAGASPLHF,TGCGCCAGCAGCTTGACGGCTGGGGCTTCACCCCTCCACTTT
TRBV4-1,many,.,TRBJ1-1,CASSQWAPFGEVFF,TGCGCCAGCAGCCAATGGGCCCCATTTGGGGAAGTTTTCTTT
TRBV5-1,.,.,TRBJ2-1,CASSLGMSYEQFF,TGCGCCAGCAGCTTGGGGATGTCCTACGAGCAGTTCTTC
TRBV18,many,.,TRBJ2-5,CASSKAGQETQYF,TGTGCCAGCTCAAAGGCGGGGCAAGAGACCCAGTACTTC
TRBV29-1,few,TRBD1,TRBJ2-2,CSVEDVNGQGVAGELFF,TGCAGCGTTGAAGATGTAAACGGACAGGGGGTTGCCGGGGAGCTGTTTTTT
TRBV5-1,few,.,TRBJ1-5,CASSLEGDSNQPQHF,TGCGCCAGCAGCTTGGAGGGGGACAGCAATCAGCCCCAGCATTTT
TRBV2,few,TRBD1,TRBJ1-1,CASSAQGLGTEAFF,TGTGCCAGCAGTGCACAGGGGTTAGGCACTGAAGCTTTCTTT
TRBV18,.,.,TRBJ2-3,CASSPRESTDTQYF,TGTGCCAGCTCACCTCGCGAGAGTACAGATACGCAGTATTTT
TRBV29-1,.,.,TRBJ1-4,CSAGDMREKLFF,TGCAGCGCGGGGGATATGAGGGAAAAACTGTTTTTT
TRBV25-1,.,TRBD2,TRBJ2-5,CASSEGGGGETQYF,TGTGCCAGCAGTGAGGGCGGCGGGGGAGAGACCCAGTACTTC
TRBV5-1,few,.,TRBJ2-1,CASSLGRGLSSYNEQFF,TGCGCCAGCAGCTTGGGGCGGGGTCTTAGCTCCTACAATGAGCAGTTCTTC
TRBV5-1,many,TRBD1,TRBJ2-7,CASSPLTGVEYEQYF,TGCGCCAGCAGCCCCTTAACAGGGGTGGAATACGAGCAGTACTTC
TRBV11-2,.,TRBD1,TRBJ2-3,CASSLAPTGGFGDTQYF,TGTGCCAGCAGCTTAGCCCCGACAGGGGGGTTTGGAGATACGCAGTATTTT
TRBV6-6,many,.,TRBJ1-3,CASSDQGYSSGNTIYF,TGTGCCAGCAGTGATCAGGGTTACAGCTCTGGAAACACCATATATTTT
TRBV6-6,.,TRBD1,TRBJ2-1,CASSYPDRGSDEQFF,TGTGCCAGCAGTTACCCGGACAGGGGGTCGGATGAGCAGTTCTTC
TRBV3-1,.,TRBD1,TRBJ1-4,CASSRRGQDEKLFF,TGTGCCAGCAGCAGAAGGGGGCAGGATGAAAAACTGTTTTTT
TRBV7-9,.,.,TRBJ2-7,CASTREYEQYF,TGTGCCAGCACCAGAGAGTACGAGCAGTACTTC
TRBV5-1,.,TRBD1,TRBJ1-1,CASSLQGGVGTEAFF,TGCGCCAGCAGCTTGCAGGGGGGAGTTGGAACTGAAGCTTTCTTT
TRBV11-2,few,.,TRBJ2-5,CASSLLARPTETQYF,TGTGCCAGCAGCTTGTTGGCTCGGCCTACAGAGACCCAGTACTTC
TRBV12-3/TRBV12-4,.,.,TRBJ1-2,CASTVATNYGYTF,TGTGCCAGCACCGTAGCCACGAACTATGGCTACACCTTC